Following are 17 T cell receptor beta chains from one sample sequenced in a study of identical twins. In TCRdb, the 5' RACE reads were re-called with MiXCR into one record per CDR3 protein. The sample has under 500,000 distinct CDR3 sequences, 13% to 15% seen once. This sample also belongs to another study, concerning yellow fever vaccine responses in identical twins.

Sequencing was performed on CD4+ T cells sorted from blood. These receptors originate from a woman younger than 35 in good health.

The J gene is TRBJ2-7, the V gene TRBV5-1, with D possibly matching TRBD2 (6 bases). V gave up 7 bases and J gave up 5 bases, with 16 bases separating them. The CDR3 covers 13 residues. CDR1 is SGHRS and CDR2 is YFSETQ in the germline V gene. The CDR3 reads CASSRGGRDEQYF. In nucleotides, the CDR3 is TGCGCCAGCTCCCGTGGAGGGCGCGACGAGCAGTACTTC.

The chain employs TRBV18 and TRBJ2-2; the D is unclear. The V and J ends lost 1 base and 2 bases respectively, with 17 bases between them. The germline CDR1 and CDR2 sequences are KGHSH and LQKENI. The CDR3 sequence is 18 residues long. Here the CDR3 DNA reads TGTGCCAGCTCACCACTCGTACCTTACGGTAGAAACACCGGGGAGCTGTTTTTT. Translated: CASSPLVPYGRNTGELFF. The whole variable domain, filled in from reference TRBV18 and TRBJ2-2, reads NAGVMQNPRHLVRRRGQEARLRCSPMKGHSHVYWYRQLPEEGLKFMVYLQKENIIDESGMPKERFSAEFPKEGPSILRIQQVVRGDSAAYFCASSPLVPYGRNTGELFFGEGSRLTVL.

This chain links TRBV2 with TRBJ1-1, with 10 nucleotides matching TRBD1. Germline V gene sequence: CDR1 SNHLY, CDR2 FYNNEI. V lost 7 bases, J lost 5 bases, and 4 bases stayed unmatched. The CDR3 runs 13 residues. The CDR3 bases are TGTGCCAGCAAGGACAGGGGGAGGACTGAAGCTTTCTTT. Amino acid sequence: CASKDRGRTEAFF.

This clonotype was seen only a few times. The chain couples TRBV24-1 to TRBJ2-7; TRBD1 matches 7 bases. V lost 2 bases to trimming and J lost 3 bases; unmatched junction nucleotides: 9. Germline loops: CDR1 KGHDR, CDR2 SFDVKD. There are 16 residues in the CDR3. The CDR3 sequence: CATSDSSGTANYEQYF. Written as DNA, the CDR3 is TGTGCCACCAGTGATTCTTCCGGGACAGCTAACTACGAGCAGTACTTC.

J is TRBJ2-7 and V is TRBV20-1, with D hard to call. Germline values: CDR1 DFQATT, CDR2 SNEGSKA (reference sequence). The V end was cut by 6 bases, the J end by 6 bases, with 18 bases between. The CDR3 consists of 13 residues. CDR3 loop: CSARQAVTGEQYF. The CDR3 DNA sequence: TGCAGTGCCAGGCAGGCGGTCACGGGCGAGCAGTACTTC.

The V gene is TRBV6-2 or TRBV6-3, the J gene TRBJ1-5; D perhaps matches TRBD1 (6 bases). Germline CDR1 is MNHEY and CDR2 is SVGEGT. CDR3 length equals 13 residues. V was cut by 4 bases and J by 5 bases, with 9 bases left in between. CDR3 residues: CASSSYRDQPQHF. For the CDR3, the DNA is TGTGCCAGCAGTTCGTACAGGGATCAGCCCCAGCATTTT.

This clonotype was seen more than once but under ten times. The CDR3, as DNA: TGTGCCAGCAGCTTAGGACACCGGGGGACCCAGTACTTC. This sequence encodes CASSLGHRGTQYF. V is TRBV7-2 and J is TRBJ2-5, with D perhaps TRBD2 (5 bases). The CDR3 contains 13 residues. Germline CDR1 SGHTA, CDR2 FQGNSA. Trimming shortened V by 1 base and J by 7 bases, and 10 bases separated the two germline ends.

This clonotype was counted only a few times. This chain uses TRBV19 with TRBJ1-1; 9 nucleotides align to TRBD1. This CDR3 is 16 amino acids long. Germline values: CDR1 LNHDA, CDR2 SQIVND (reference sequence). The J segment lost 1 base and the V segment lost 7 bases, leaving 10 bases of the junction unmatched. The CDR3 DNA sequence: TGTGCCAGTACTACACCAGCGACAGGGGGGAACACTGAAGCTTTCTTT. Amino acid sequence: CASTTPATGGNTEAFF.

The chain joins TRBV5-1 to TRBJ2-5; 12 bases line up with TRBD2. Per the germline V gene, CDR1 is SGHRS and CDR2 is YFSETQ. The CDR3 length is 18 residues. V lost 0 bases to trimming and J lost 2 bases; unmatched junction nucleotides: 8. The CDR3 region has the DNA TGCGCCAGCAGCTTGGCAGGGGTCGGACTAGCGGGACAAGAGACCCAGTACTTC. This translates into CASSLAGVGLAGQETQYF. Full variable domain (remainder filled in from reference TRBV5-1 and TRBJ2-5): KAGVTQTPRYLIKTRGQQVTLSCSPISGHRSVSWYQQTPGQGLQFLFEYFSETQRNKGNFPGRFSGRQFSNSRSEMNVSTLELGDSALYLCASSLAGVGLAGQETQYFGPGTRLLVL.

The genes are TRBV3-1 and TRBJ2-2; 7 bases line up with TRBD1. The ends lost 7 bases at V and 8 bases at J; junction bases unmatched: 1. CDR1 and CDR2 from the germline V gene are LGHDT and YNNKEL (reference sequence). The CDR3 extends over 11 amino acids. The CDR3 here is CASKGAGELFF. CDR3 bases: TGTGCCAGCAAGGGGGCAGGGGAGCTGTTTTTT.

The CDR3 DNA reads as TGCGCCAGCAGCTTGGGGACCGGGACGTCCTACGAGCAGTACTTC. Protein: CASSLGTGTSYEQYF. The V gene is TRBV5-1, the J gene TRBJ2-7, with D possibly called TRBD1 or TRBD2 (5 bases each). CDR1 is SGHRS and CDR2 is YFSETQ in the germline V gene. V lost 0 bases and J lost 1, with 11 bases in between. The CDR3 extends over 15 amino acids.

This clonotype was counted a few times. The V and J genes are TRBV18 and TRBJ2-5; possibly TRBD2 for D (5 bases). The CDR3 is 12 residues long. The germline V gene encodes CDR1 KGHSH and CDR2 LQKENI. V was shortened by 4 bases and J by 4 bases, with 7 bases between the two germline ends. The CDR3 DNA reads as TGTGCCAGCTCACAAGGACTAGAGACCCAGTACTTC. It specifies CASSQGLETQYF.

V and J are TRBV23-1 and TRBJ1-5; 7 positions agree with TRBD1. TRBV23-1 is given ORF status, its function remaining uncertain. Trimming cost V 8 bases and J 0 bases; bases outside gene matches: 13. The length of the CDR3 is 17 residues. The CDR3 coding sequence is TGCGCCAGCCCCGCAAATAGGGACAGCAATAGCAATCAGCCCCAGCATTTT. It codes for CASPANRDSNSNQPQHF.

This clonotype was recorded many times. This chain connects TRBV3-1 to TRBJ2-1; 11 bases agree with TRBD2. The V segment lost 2 bases and the J segment 9 bases; nucleotides outside the gene matches: 6. In germline, CDR1 is LGHDT, CDR2 YNNKEL (reference sequence). This CDR3 is 15 amino acids long. The DNA for the CDR3 is TGTGCCAGCAGCCAAATGACTAGCGGGATAGGTGAGCAGTTCTTC. It codes for CASSQMTSGIGEQFF.

This clonotype was counted a few times. The chain couples TRBV12-3 or TRBV12-4 to TRBJ1-5; weak D call: TRBD1 (5 bases). V lost 6 bases to trimming and J lost 5 bases, with 14 bases between them. The CDR3 consists of 14 residues. CDR3 sequence: CASRPQGFDQPQHF. CDR3 in DNA: TGTGCCAGCAGACCCCAGGGTTTTGATCAGCCCCAGCATTTT.

V and J are TRBV5-1 and TRBJ2-1, with 10 bases that match TRBD2. The CDR3 is made up of 16 amino acids. Per the germline V gene, CDR1 is SGHRS and CDR2 is YFSETQ. V was clipped by 3 bases and J by 6 bases; unmatched bases: 9. As DNA, the CDR3 is TGCGCCAGCAGCTCCTCAAGCGGGAGGGCTCGCAATGAGCAGTTCTTC. Translated: CASSSSSGRARNEQFF.

The chain combines TRBV6-2 or TRBV6-3 with TRBJ2-1; 10 bases align to TRBD1. Germline V gene data show CDR1 as MNHEY and CDR2 as SVGEGT. Germline trimming cut 2 bases from V and 9 bases from J; bases unmatched to any gene: 7. The CDR3 is made up of 15 amino acids. CDR3 sequence (DNA): TGTGCCAGCAGTTACCGGGACAGGGGTCTTGGTGAGCAGTTCTTC. Translation gives CASSYRDRGLGEQFF.